Presented here are 22 T cell receptor beta chains from one specimen sequenced in a study of blood T cell repertoires in COVID-19. Measured with immunoSEQ multiplex PCR; TCRdb has only the in-frame clones, and not every one. The sample has under 50,000 clones, more than 80% seen once. Specimen: peripheral blood. The receptors derive from a man aged 55 to 70 with COVID-19, enrolled during active disease.

This chain links TRBV9 with TRBJ2-2; tentatively, D is TRBD1 (8 bases). Trimming shortened V by 0 bases and J by 5 bases, and 11 bases separated the two germline ends. This CDR3 comprises 15 residues. From germline, CDR1 is SGDLS and CDR2 YYNGEE. CDR3 loop: CASSVAQGGTGELFF. The CDR3 DNA sequence: TGTGCCAGCAGCGTAGCACAGGGGGGGACCGGGGAGCTGTTTTTT.

V usage is TRBV5-5 and J usage is TRBJ1-4; 7 bases line up with TRBD1. V lost 1 base and J lost 5; bases outside the gene matches: 8. CDR3 size: 16 residues. Germline V CDR1 and CDR2: SGHKS, YYEKEE (reference sequence). CDR3: CASSLNNVQGNEKLFF. CDR3 in DNA: TGTGCCAGCAGCTTGAACAATGTACAGGGGAATGAAAAACTGTTTTTT.

This clone was counted a few times. The DNA for the CDR3 is TGTGCCAGCAGCCAAGATTCCAGTCCGGGACTAGTAGTTGATGAGCAGTTCTTC. It codes for CASSQDSSPGLVVDEQFF. The rearrangement joins TRBV3-1 (or the pseudogene TRBV3-2) to TRBJ2-1, with 8 bases fitting TRBD2. CDR3 size: 18 residues. Germline V gene lookup returns CDR1 LGHDT and CDR2 YNNKEL (reference sequence). Losses at the gene ends were 0 bases for V and 8 bases for J; bases not matched to a gene: 15.

The chain links TRBV6-5 to TRBJ1-1; 9 bases are a match to TRBD1. Germline CDR1 is MNHEY and CDR2 is SVGAGI. The CDR3 has 15 residues. V dropped 0 bases and J dropped 4; count of bases not matched to a gene: 3. CDR3 nucleotide sequence: TGTGCCAGCAGTTACTCGGGACAGGGAATCACTGAAGCTTTCTTT. This encodes CASSYSGQGITEAFF.

In this sample, this clone turned up a few times. The gene calls are TRBV28 and TRBJ2-7; TRBD2 matches 11 bases. V trimming: 9 bases; J trimming: 7 bases; junction bases outside the gene matches: 11. The CDR3 consists of 14 residues. Germline CDR1 MDHEN, CDR2 SYDVKM. CDR3 sequence reads: CASGLAGSAREQYF. CDR3 in DNA: TGTGCCAGTGGACTAGCGGGCAGCGCGCGGGAGCAGTACTTC.

The V call is TRBV7-9, the J call TRBJ1-2; 7 bases match TRBD1. The J segment lost 4 bases and the V segment lost 3 bases, leaving 2 bases of the junction unmatched. Germline-derived CDR1 and CDR2 are SEHNR and FQNEAQ (reference sequence). The length of the CDR3 is 13 residues. This CDR3 reads CASSLDRSYGYTF. The DNA for the CDR3 is TGTGCCAGCAGCTTGGACAGGAGCTATGGCTACACCTTC.

This clone was seen only once. V and J are TRBV4-1 and TRBJ1-2; TRBD1 might be the D (5 bases). Trimming pared 1 base from V and 6 bases from J, leaving 15 bases between. The length of the CDR3 is 15 residues. Germline loops: CDR1 MGHRA, CDR2 YSYEKL. The CDR3 region is CASSQVQGLTDGYTF. CDR3 coding DNA: TGCGCCAGCAGCCAAGTGCAGGGCCTTACTGATGGCTACACCTTC.

This clone has only one observation. This chain uses TRBV5-4 with TRBJ1-1; TRBD1 is a possible D gene (6 bases). V gave up 0 bases and J gave up 4 bases, with 10 bases separating them. The length of the CDR3 is 14 residues. Germline V gene sequence: CDR1 SGHNT, CDR2 YYREEE (reference sequence). The CDR3 is CASSLDRAATEAFF. The CDR3 DNA reads as TGTGCCAGCAGCTTGGACAGGGCGGCCACTGAAGCTTTCTTT.

V usage is TRBV3-1 (or the pseudogene TRBV3-2) and J usage is TRBJ2-1; 7 bases align to TRBD2. The CDR3 extends over 17 amino acids. Losses at the gene ends were 4 bases for V and 9 bases for J; bases not matched to a gene: 18. Germline assignment: CDR1 LGHDT and CDR2 YNNKEL (reference sequence). Here the CDR3 reads CASSLSSSGLKKGEQFF. For the CDR3, the DNA is TGTGCCAGCAGCCTGTCATCTAGCGGCCTAAAGAAGGGTGAGCAGTTCTTC.

The chain combines TRBV3-1 (or the pseudogene TRBV3-2) with TRBJ2-1; D may be TRBD2 (6 bases). Germline-derived CDR1 and CDR2 are LGHDT and YNNKEL (reference sequence). The ends were cut back, 4 bases at V and 8 bases at J, with 15 bases in the middle. The CDR3 totals 14 residues. CDR3 DNA sequence: TGTGCCAGCAGCCTATCACTAGCTACCGATGAGCAGTTCTTC. It yields the protein CASSLSLATDEQFF.

The chain has TRBV27 and TRBJ2-1; 7 nucleotides agree with TRBD2. Germline trimming cut 3 bases from V and 0 bases from J; bases unmatched to any gene: 2. This CDR3 has 15 residues. CDR1 is MNHEY, CDR2 SMNVEV, per germline (reference sequence). CDR3 in amino acids: CASSFGGSSYNEQFF. In nucleotides, the CDR3 is TGTGCCAGCAGTTTCGGCGGGAGCTCCTACAATGAGCAGTTCTTC.

This chain uses TRBV7-2 with TRBJ2-7; D is undetermined. Looked up from germline, CDR1 is SGHTA and CDR2 is FQGNSA. This CDR3 spans 14 amino acids. Between the trimmed V and J ends, which lost 3 bases and 6 bases, there was a span of 15 bases. This CDR3 is CASSFDPSSREQYF. Here the CDR3 DNA reads TGTGCCAGCAGCTTTGATCCCTCCAGTCGCGAGCAGTACTTC.

In its sample, this clone was seen once. V gene TRBV10-3 combines with J gene TRBJ2-3, with 9 bases aligning to TRBD2. V gave up 6 bases and J gave up 2 bases; unmatched junction bases: 9. There are 16 residues in the CDR3. Per germline, CDR1 ENHRY and CDR2 SYGVKD. This CDR3 is CAIRSGGPSPTDTQYF. The CDR3 coding sequence is TGTGCCATCAGGAGCGGGGGGCCTAGCCCCACAGATACGCAGTATTTT.

The chain links TRBV3-1 (or the pseudogene TRBV3-2) to TRBJ1-2; perhaps TRBD1 as D (5 bases). Per germline, CDR1 LGHDT and CDR2 YNNKEL (reference sequence). The length of the CDR3 is 11 residues. V was clipped by 2 bases and J by 8 bases, with 6 bases between them. The CDR3: CASSQNRGYTF. The CDR3 region has the DNA TGTGCCAGCAGCCAAAACAGGGGCTACACCTTC.

The rearrangement joins TRBV5-3 to TRBJ2-1, with 13 bases matching TRBD2. TRBV5-3 is designated an ORF whose function remains uncertain. The CDR3 extends over 21 amino acids. Trimming cost V 2 bases and J 6 bases; bases outside gene matches: 20. The CDR3 loop is CARSLIPGLAGVCNFGNEQFF. Here the CDR3 DNA reads TGTGCCAGAAGCTTAATCCCCGGACTAGCGGGAGTTTGCAATTTCGGCAATGAGCAGTTCTTC.

The chain couples TRBV5-1 to TRBJ1-6, with D unclear. CDR3 length: 16 residues. Trimming took 0 bases from V and 1 from J, leaving 8 bases between them. Germline V gene data show CDR1 as SGHRS and CDR2 as YFSETQ. CDR3 in amino acids: CASSLGQRSYNSPLHF. The CDR3 nucleotides read TGCGCCAGCAGCTTGGGGCAGAGGTCCTATAATTCACCCCTCCACTTT.

The chain carries TRBV2 and TRBJ2-3; the match to TRBD2 covers 12 bases. The CDR3 loop spans 16 amino acids. CDR1 SNHLY and CDR2 FYNNEI come from the germline V gene. After removal of 7 bases from V and 0 bases from J, the junction contained 5 bases not matched to a gene. The CDR3 region is CASIWTSGASTDTQYF. The CDR3 DNA sequence: TGTGCCAGCATTTGGACTAGCGGGGCGAGCACAGATACGCAGTATTTT.

This sequence joins TRBV6-6 and TRBJ2-7, with D possibly being TRBD1 (7 bases). The CDR3 consists of 15 residues. Germline CDR1 MNHNY, CDR2 SVGAGI (reference sequence). V gave up 2 bases and J gave up 5 bases, with 16 bases separating them. The CDR3 reads CASSYPGRGANEQYF. The CDR3 nucleotides read TGTGCCAGCAGTTACCCGGGCAGGGGGGCCAACGAGCAGTACTTC.

V and J are TRBV14 and TRBJ1-1; 8 nucleotides match TRBD1. Unmatched junction bases numbered 6, after V lost 3 bases and J lost 3 bases. The CDR3 sequence is 15 residues long. Germline V gene lookup returns CDR1 SGHDN and CDR2 FVKESK. CDR3: CASSHSHRGYTEAFF. Here the CDR3 DNA reads TGTGCCAGCAGCCATTCCCACAGGGGGTACACTGAAGCTTTCTTT.

This chain connects TRBV6-2 or TRBV6-3 to TRBJ2-2, with TRBD1 matching 9 bases. In germline, CDR1 is MNHEY, CDR2 SVGEGT. V lost 6 bases, J lost 4 bases, and 6 bases stayed unmatched. The CDR3 is made up of 15 amino acids. This chain's CDR3 is CASSPGTGLTGELFF. As DNA, the CDR3 is TGTGCCAGCAGCCCCGGGACAGGGCTCACCGGGGAGCTGTTTTTT.

The gene calls are TRBV28 and TRBJ1-2; the D is unclear. V shed 0 bases and J shed 13 bases, with 12 bases lying between them. CDR1 MDHEN and CDR2 SYDVKM come from the germline V gene. The CDR3 runs 12 residues. Here the CDR3 reads CASSLWGWEITF. The DNA of the CDR3 is TGTGCCAGCAGTTTATGGGGGTGGGAGATCACCTTC.

V usage is TRBV6-4 and J usage is TRBJ2-1; 12 bases agree with TRBD2. The CDR3 spans 16 residues. V shed 0 bases, J shed 6 bases, and the junction held 3 bases outside the gene matches. Per the germline V gene, CDR1 is MRHNA and CDR2 is SNTAGT. CDR3 nucleotides: TGTGCCAGCAGTGACTCCCGACTAGCGGGGGTCAATGAGCAGTTCTTC. This gives the protein CASSDSRLAGVNEQFF.